This TCR beta chain comes out of a study of blood T cell repertoires in COVID-19. Sequenced by immunoSEQ multiplex PCR; TCRdb stores in-frame clones only, minus some. The sample contains 280,000 or so clones, nearly 90% of which appear only once. Enrolled through a virtual design, the participants were between 18 and 89 years of age and came from about two dozen US areas. Before they entered the study, exposed participants had met a COVID-19 case within 2 weeks. The length of the CDR3 is 14 residues. CDR1 and CDR2 from the germline V gene are LNHNV and YYDKDF (reference sequence). V shed 9 bases and J 7 bases; nucleotides not matched to a gene: 12.

This chain links TRBV15 with TRBJ1-2; 9 bases match TRBD1. This clonotype originated in a woman in her forties or fifties who had been exposed to COVID-19. The sequenced sample was PBMCs or T cells enriched from blood (not recorded which). The CDR3: CATKRDREQVGYTF. The CDR3 DNA sequence: TGTGCCACAAAAAGGGACAGGGAACAGGTTGGCTACACCTTC.